Sequencing of this TCR beta chain was carried out in a study of CD8 T cells in Susac syndrome. Overall study: Among the sequenced Susac syndrome patients, roughly six had active disease while 8 or 9 were in remission.

CD8+ and CD4+ T cells from blood underwent TCR beta sequencing. General study findings and limits: When the CD4+ T cell repertoires of patients with Susac syndrome were examined, they did not show any clonal expansion.

With V trimmed by 4 bases and J by 7 bases, 10 bases remained unmatched. CDR3 length equals 16 residues. The V gene's germline CDR1 is LNHDA and CDR2 SQIVND (reference sequence). An input of roughly 0.5 to 1 ug of RNA was subjected to reverse transcription using random hexamers. Across 54 Vbeta and 13 Jbeta, immunoSEQ multiplex PCR amplified TCR beta CDR3. TCRdb used MiXCR to reprocess the immunoSEQ multiplex PCR reads, holding one entry per CDR3 protein. The profile shows around 170,000 distinct CDR3 sequences, 90% to 95% of them singletons. Concerning this clonotype: The antigen remains unidentified.

This clonotype originated in a human donor with Susac syndrome. The sample comprised CD4+ T cells from PBMCs. This chain joins TRBV19 and TRBJ1-6; 7 bases fit TRBD1. CDR3 nucleotides: TGTGCCAGTAGTACCATGTGGGACAGTACAAATTCACCCCTCCACTTT. Its translation: CASSTMWDSTNSPLHF.